Presented here are 15 T cell receptor beta chains from one specimen sequenced in a study of CD8+CD57+ T cells in acquired aplastic anemia. Both TCR beta VDJ combination and CDR3 sequence profiling were carried out. Genomic DNA was the template for this profiling. Each CDR3 protein gets one entry after TCRdb re-called the reads with MiXCR. This sample has fewer than 250,000 distinct CDR3 sequences, with around 50% found just once. The specimen sequenced was sorted CD4+, CD8+, or CD8+CD57+ T cells (not recorded which) from PBMCs. These TCRs come from a human donor in good health, serving as a control.

The V gene is TRBV19, the J gene TRBJ2-1, with 10 bases that match TRBD2. CDR1 and CDR2 (germline): LNHDA, SQIVND (reference sequence). The junction had 11 bases not matched to a gene; V was cut back by 3 bases and J by 6 bases. The CDR3 spans 17 residues. The CDR3 bases are TGTGCCAGTAGTATCGATAACGAACTAGCGGGGATCAATGAGCAGTTCTTC. Encoded protein: CASSIDNELAGINEQFF.

This chain uses TRBV2 with TRBJ2-7, with D hard to call. Germline-derived CDR1 and CDR2 are SNHLY and FYNNEI. Trimming removed 7 bases from V and 3 bases from J, with 7 bases in between. The CDR3 spans 11 residues. In nucleotides, the CDR3 is TGTGCCAGCAAACCTAACTACGAGCAGTACTTC. Translation: CASKPNYEQYF.

The V call is TRBV9, the J call TRBJ1-5; D is uncertain. This CDR3 is 13 amino acids long. The V end was cut by 2 bases, the J end by 0 bases, with 3 bases between. Germline lookup yields CDR1 SGDLS and CDR2 YYNGEE. This CDR3 reads CASSVNSNQPQHF. As DNA, the CDR3 is TGTGCCAGCAGCGTTAATAGCAATCAGCCCCAGCATTTT.

This chain joins TRBV10-2 and TRBJ2-7; TRBD1 aligns across 11 bases. The CDR3 is 16 residues long. Germline CDR1 WSHSY, CDR2 SAAADI. V dropped 7 bases and J dropped 5; count of bases not matched to a gene: 13. The CDR3 DNA sequence: TGCGCCAGCAACGCCGGGACAGGGGGTCCTGGGGACGAGCAGTACTTC. This translates into CASNAGTGGPGDEQYF.

This clonotype appeared many times. The V call is TRBV6-2 or TRBV6-3, the J call TRBJ2-3; TRBD1 aligns across 9 bases. V dropped 2 bases and J dropped 4; count of bases not matched to a gene: 4. The CDR3 spans 15 residues. CDR1 and CDR2 from the germline V gene are MNHEY and SVGEGT. CDR3 in amino acids: CASSYRGTGPDTQYF. In DNA, the CDR3 is TGTGCCAGCAGTTACCGGGGGACAGGGCCAGATACGCAGTATTTT.

The J gene is TRBJ1-3, the V gene TRBV25-1, with D uncertain. The CDR3 covers 16 residues. CDR1 and CDR2 (germline): MGHDK, SYGVNS. The V and J ends lost 10 bases and 0 bases respectively, with 19 bases between them. CDR3 DNA sequence: TGTGCCAACAAACCCAAGAGACGCCTCTCTGGAAACACCATATATTTT. It translates to CANKPKRRLSGNTIYF. The variable domain in full, with the rest retrieved from reference TRBV25-1 and TRBJ1-3, is EADIYQTPRYLVIGTGKKITLECSQTMGHDKMYWYQQDPGMELHLIHYSYGVNSTEKGDLSSESTVSRIRTEHFPLTLESARPSHTSQYLCANKPKRRLSGNTIYFGEGSWLTVV.

Ten or more counts support this clonotype. This chain links TRBV5-1 with TRBJ2-7; the D gene is possibly TRBD2 (5 bases). The CDR3 contains 14 residues. Germline V CDR1 and CDR2: SGHRS, YFSETQ. V lost 0 bases, J lost 3 bases, and 10 bases lay in between. CDR3 sequence reads: CASSLAGIDYEQYF. The CDR3, as DNA: TGCGCCAGCAGCTTGGCGGGGATAGACTACGAGCAGTACTTC.

This rearrangement joins TRBV12-3 or TRBV12-4 to TRBJ1-6; possibly TRBD1 for D (6 bases). The CDR3 is 15 residues long. V shed 6 bases and J shed 6 bases, with 15 bases lying between them. This CDR3 reads CASRFQDSLNSPLHF. In DNA form, the CDR3 reads TGTGCCAGCAGATTCCAGGACAGTCTTAATTCACCCCTCCACTTT.

This clonotype was observed many times. The V gene is TRBV24-1, the J gene TRBJ2-2; D may match TRBD1 or TRBD2 (5 bases each). The germline V gene encodes CDR1 KGHDR and CDR2 SFDVKD. V was clipped by 3 bases and J by 9 bases, with 13 bases between them. The CDR3 consists of 14 residues. The CDR3 sequence is CATSDQGTARELFF. CDR3 DNA sequence: TGTGCCACCAGTGATCAAGGGACGGCCCGGGAGCTGTTTTTT.

The chain uses TRBV12-3 or TRBV12-4 and TRBJ2-7; 7 bases line up with TRBD1. The CDR3 sequence is 13 residues long. The J segment lost 3 bases and the V segment lost 4 bases, leaving 3 bases of the junction unmatched. CDR3 nucleotide sequence: TGTGCCAGCAGTTCCGGGACAGACTACGAGCAGTACTTC. This sequence encodes CASSSGTDYEQYF.

The V call is TRBV15, the J call TRBJ1-1, with 7 bases fitting TRBD1. V was clipped by 4 bases and J by 5 bases; unmatched bases: 7. The germline gives CDR1 LNHNV, CDR2 YYDKDF (reference sequence). There are 14 residues in the CDR3. The chain's CDR3 is CATSTTGMSTEAFF. The CDR3 DNA follows: TGTGCCACCAGCACGACAGGGATGTCGACTGAAGCTTTCTTT.

The rearrangement joins TRBV7-9 to TRBJ1-2, with TRBD1 matching 7 bases. Germline CDR1 and CDR2: SEHNR and FQNEAQ (reference sequence). V shed 5 bases, J shed 4 bases, and the junction held 7 bases outside the gene matches. The CDR3 runs to 14 residues. CDR3 loop: CASSVGRTGYGYTF. The CDR3 DNA is TGTGCCAGCAGCGTAGGGAGGACAGGCTATGGCTACACCTTC.

The genes are TRBV14 and TRBJ1-2; possibly TRBD1 for D (5 bases). The germline V and J ends were trimmed by 1 base and 7 bases, with 10 bases remaining between them. This CDR3 is built from 13 residues. Germline loops: CDR1 SGHDN, CDR2 FVKESK. The chain's CDR3 is CASSQVGGTGYTF. CDR3 DNA sequence: TGTGCCAGCAGCCAAGTTGGGGGGACTGGCTACACCTTC.

This clonotype was observed at least ten times. This chain connects TRBV19 to TRBJ1-3; 8 nucleotides agree with TRBD1. The CDR3 loop spans 16 amino acids. Germline trimming cut 4 bases from V and 2 bases from J; bases unmatched to any gene: 7. Germline V gene sequence: CDR1 LNHDA, CDR2 SQIVND (reference sequence). CDR3 residues: CASSTGDRGAGNTIYF. In DNA form, the CDR3 reads TGTGCCAGTAGTACCGGCGACAGGGGAGCTGGAAACACCATATATTTT.

This clonotype was detected only once. CDR3 in DNA: TGTGCCAGTAGTATAGGGAGGGGAATAAATTCACCCCTCCACTTT. This translates into CASSIGRGINSPLHF. The V gene is TRBV19, the J gene TRBJ1-6; D possibly corresponds to TRBD1 (5 bases). The CDR3 has 15 residues. Germline lookup yields CDR1 LNHDA and CDR2 SQIVND (reference sequence). With 1 base removed from V and 7 bases from J, the gap between germline ends came to 11 bases.